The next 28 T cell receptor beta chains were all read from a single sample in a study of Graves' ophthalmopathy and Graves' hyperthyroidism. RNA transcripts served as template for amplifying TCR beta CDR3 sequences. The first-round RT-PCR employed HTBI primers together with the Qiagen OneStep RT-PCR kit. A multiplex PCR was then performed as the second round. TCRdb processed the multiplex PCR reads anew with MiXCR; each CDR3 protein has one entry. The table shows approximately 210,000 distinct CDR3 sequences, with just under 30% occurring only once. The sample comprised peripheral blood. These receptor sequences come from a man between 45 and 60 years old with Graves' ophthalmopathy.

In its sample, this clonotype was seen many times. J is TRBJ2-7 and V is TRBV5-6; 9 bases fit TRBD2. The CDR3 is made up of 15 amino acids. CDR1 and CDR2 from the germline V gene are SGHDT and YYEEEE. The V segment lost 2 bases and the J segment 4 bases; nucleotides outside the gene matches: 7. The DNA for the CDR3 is TGTGCCAGCAGCTTAGGAGCGGGAGGAGGGTACGAGCAGTACTTC. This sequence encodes CASSLGAGGGYEQYF.

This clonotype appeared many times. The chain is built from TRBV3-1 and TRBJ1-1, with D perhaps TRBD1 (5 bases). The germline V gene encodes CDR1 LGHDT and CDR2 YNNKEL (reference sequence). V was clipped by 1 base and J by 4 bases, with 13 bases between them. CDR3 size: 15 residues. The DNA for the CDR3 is TGTGCCAGCAGCCAAGGCGCCAGGGTAAGCACTGAAGCTTTCTTT. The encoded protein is CASSQGARVSTEAFF.

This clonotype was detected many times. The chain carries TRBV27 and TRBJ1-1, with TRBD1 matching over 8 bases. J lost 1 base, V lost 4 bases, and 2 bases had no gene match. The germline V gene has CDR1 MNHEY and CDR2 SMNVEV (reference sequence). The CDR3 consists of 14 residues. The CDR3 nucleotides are TGTGCCAGCAGTTCAGGGACAGGGAACACTGAAGCTTTCTTT. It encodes CASSSGTGNTEAFF.

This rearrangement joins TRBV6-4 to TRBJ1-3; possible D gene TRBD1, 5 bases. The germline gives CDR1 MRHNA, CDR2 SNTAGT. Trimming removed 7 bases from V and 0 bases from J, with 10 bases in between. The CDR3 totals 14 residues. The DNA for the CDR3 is TGTGCCAGCACGTATGACAGCTCTGGAAACACCATATATTTT. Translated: CASTYDSSGNTIYF.

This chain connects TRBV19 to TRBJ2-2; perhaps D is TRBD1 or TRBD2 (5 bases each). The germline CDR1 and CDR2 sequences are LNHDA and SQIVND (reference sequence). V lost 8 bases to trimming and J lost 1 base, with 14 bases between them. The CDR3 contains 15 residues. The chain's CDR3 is CASGTGTQNTGELFF. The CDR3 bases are TGTGCCAGTGGGACCGGGACCCAGAACACCGGGGAGCTGTTTTTT.

CDR3 bases: TGCGCCAGCAGCCCAGGACAGGACGGCTACGAGCAGTACTTC. This gives the protein CASSPGQDGYEQYF. This chain uses TRBV5-1 with TRBJ2-7; 7 nucleotides agree with TRBD1. Germline V lookup: CDR1 SGHRS, CDR2 YFSETQ. The CDR3 length is 14 residues. The junction had 7 bases not matched to a gene; V was cut back by 4 bases and J by 3 bases.

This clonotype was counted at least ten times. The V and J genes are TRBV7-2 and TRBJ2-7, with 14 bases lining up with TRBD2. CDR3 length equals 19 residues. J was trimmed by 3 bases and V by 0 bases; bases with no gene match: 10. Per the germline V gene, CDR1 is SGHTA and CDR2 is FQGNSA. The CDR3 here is CASSLALGTSGRRGYEQYF. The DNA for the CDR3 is TGTGCCAGCAGCTTAGCCCTCGGGACTAGCGGGAGAAGGGGCTACGAGCAGTACTTC.

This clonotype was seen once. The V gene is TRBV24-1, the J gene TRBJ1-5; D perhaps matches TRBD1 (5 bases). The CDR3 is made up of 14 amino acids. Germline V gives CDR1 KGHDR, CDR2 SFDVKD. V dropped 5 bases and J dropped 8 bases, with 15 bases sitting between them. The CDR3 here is CATSGTGTIKPQHF. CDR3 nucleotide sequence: TGTGCCACCAGTGGTACCGGGACCATAAAGCCCCAGCATTTT.

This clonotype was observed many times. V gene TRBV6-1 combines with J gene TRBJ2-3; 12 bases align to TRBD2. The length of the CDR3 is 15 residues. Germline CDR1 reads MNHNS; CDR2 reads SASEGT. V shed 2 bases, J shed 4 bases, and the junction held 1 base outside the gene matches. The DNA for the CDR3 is TGTGCCAGCAGTGAACTAGCGGGAGGGCCAGATACGCAGTATTTT. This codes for CASSELAGGPDTQYF.

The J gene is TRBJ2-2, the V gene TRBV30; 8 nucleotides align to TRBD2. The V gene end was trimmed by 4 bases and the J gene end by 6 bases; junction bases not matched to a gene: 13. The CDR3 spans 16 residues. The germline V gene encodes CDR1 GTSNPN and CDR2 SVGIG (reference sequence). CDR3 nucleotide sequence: TGTGCCTGGATAGGTCTAGCGGGCGAGAGGTCCGGGGAGCTGTTTTTT. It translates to CAWIGLAGERSGELFF.

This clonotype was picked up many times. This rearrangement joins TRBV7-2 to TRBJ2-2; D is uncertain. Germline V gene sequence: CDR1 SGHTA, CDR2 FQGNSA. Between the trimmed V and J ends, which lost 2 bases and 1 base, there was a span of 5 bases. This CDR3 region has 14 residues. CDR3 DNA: TGTGCCAGCAGCTTAATCAGGAACACCGGGGAGCTGTTTTTT. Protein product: CASSLIRNTGELFF.

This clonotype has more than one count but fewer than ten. CDR3 sequence reads: CASSQDHGNLNTDTQYF. The DNA of the CDR3 is TGCGCCAGCAGCCAAGATCACGGCAATCTAAACACAGATACGCAGTATTTT. The gene calls are TRBV4-1 and TRBJ2-3; D gene uncertain. Germline V gene sequence: CDR1 MGHRA, CDR2 YSYEKL. The CDR3 is 17 residues long. V was shortened by 0 bases and J by 2 bases, with 15 bases between the two germline ends.

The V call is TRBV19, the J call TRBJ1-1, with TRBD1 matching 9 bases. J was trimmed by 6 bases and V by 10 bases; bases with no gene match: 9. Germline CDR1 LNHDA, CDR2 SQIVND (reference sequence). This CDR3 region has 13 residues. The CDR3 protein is CATRQQGASEAFF. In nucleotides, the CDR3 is TGTGCCACCCGACAACAGGGGGCCTCTGAAGCTTTCTTT.

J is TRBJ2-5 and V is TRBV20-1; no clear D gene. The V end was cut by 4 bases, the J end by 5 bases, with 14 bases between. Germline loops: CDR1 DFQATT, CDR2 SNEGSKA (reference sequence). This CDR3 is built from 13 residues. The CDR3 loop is CSAIRTSGETQYF. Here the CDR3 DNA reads TGCAGTGCTATCCGGACGAGTGGTGAGACCCAGTACTTC.

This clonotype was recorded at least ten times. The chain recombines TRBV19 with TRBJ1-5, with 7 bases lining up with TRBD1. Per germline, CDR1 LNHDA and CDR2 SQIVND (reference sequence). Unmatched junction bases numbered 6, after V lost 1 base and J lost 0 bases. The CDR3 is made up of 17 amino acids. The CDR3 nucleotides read TGTGCCAGTAGTATAGCAGGGGGGTCGGGTAGCAATCAGCCCCAGCATTTT. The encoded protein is CASSIAGGSGSNQPQHF.

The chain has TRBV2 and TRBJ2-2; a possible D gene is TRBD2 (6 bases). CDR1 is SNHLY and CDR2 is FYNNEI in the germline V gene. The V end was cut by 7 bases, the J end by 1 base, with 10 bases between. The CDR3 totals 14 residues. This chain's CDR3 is CASKLRGNTGELFF. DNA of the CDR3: TGTGCCAGCAAACTGCGGGGGAACACCGGGGAGCTGTTTTTT. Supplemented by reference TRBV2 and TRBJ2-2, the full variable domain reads EPEVTQTPSHQVTQMGQEVILRCVPISNHLYFYWYRQILGQKVEFLVSFYNNEISEKSEIFDDQFSVERPDGSNFTLKIRSTKLEDSAMYFCASKLRGNTGELFFGEGSRLTVL.

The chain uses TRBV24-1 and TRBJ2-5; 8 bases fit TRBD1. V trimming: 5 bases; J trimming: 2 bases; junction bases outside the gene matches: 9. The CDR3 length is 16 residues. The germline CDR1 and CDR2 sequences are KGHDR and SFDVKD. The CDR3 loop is CATSALDRGSQETQYF. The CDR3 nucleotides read TGTGCCACCAGTGCCCTCGACAGGGGATCACAAGAGACCCAGTACTTC.

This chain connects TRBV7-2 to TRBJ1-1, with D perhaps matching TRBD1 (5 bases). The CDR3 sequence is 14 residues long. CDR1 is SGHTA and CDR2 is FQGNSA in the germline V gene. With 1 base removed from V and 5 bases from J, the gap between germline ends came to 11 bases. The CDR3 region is CASSLVEGRTEAFF. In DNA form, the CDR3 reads TGTGCCAGCAGCTTAGTGGAGGGGCGGACTGAAGCTTTCTTT.

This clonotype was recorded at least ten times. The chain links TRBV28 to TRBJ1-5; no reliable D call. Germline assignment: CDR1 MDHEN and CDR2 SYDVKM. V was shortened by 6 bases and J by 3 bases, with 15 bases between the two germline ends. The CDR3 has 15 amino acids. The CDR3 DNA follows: TGTGCCAGCAGCCCGTTTGGGTGGAACAATCAGCCCCAGCATTTT. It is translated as CASSPFGWNNQPQHF.

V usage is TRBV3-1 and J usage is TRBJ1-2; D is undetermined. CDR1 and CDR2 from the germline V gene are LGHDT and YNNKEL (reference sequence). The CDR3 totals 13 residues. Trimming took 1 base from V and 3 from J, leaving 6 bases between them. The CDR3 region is CASSQAADYGYTF. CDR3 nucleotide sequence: TGTGCCAGCAGCCAAGCGGCAGACTATGGCTACACCTTC.

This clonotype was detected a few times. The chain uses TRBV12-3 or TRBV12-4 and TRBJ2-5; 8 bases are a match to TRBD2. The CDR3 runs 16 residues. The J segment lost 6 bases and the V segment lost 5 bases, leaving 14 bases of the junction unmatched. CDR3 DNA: TGTGCCAGCAGTCCCAGGCCAGCGGGAGACCGGCAGACCCAGTACTTC. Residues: CASSPRPAGDRQTQYF.

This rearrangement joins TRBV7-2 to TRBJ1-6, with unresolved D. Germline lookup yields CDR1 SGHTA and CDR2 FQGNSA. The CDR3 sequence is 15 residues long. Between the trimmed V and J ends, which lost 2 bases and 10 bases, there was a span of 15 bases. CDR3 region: CASSLSSAGGSPLHF. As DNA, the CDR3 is TGTGCCAGCAGCTTAAGTTCGGCAGGAGGGTCACCCCTCCACTTT.

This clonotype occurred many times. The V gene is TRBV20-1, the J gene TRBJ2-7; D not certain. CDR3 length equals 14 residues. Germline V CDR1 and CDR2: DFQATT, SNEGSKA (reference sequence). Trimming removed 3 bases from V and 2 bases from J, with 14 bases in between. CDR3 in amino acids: CSASTADGPYEQYF. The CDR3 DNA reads TGCAGTGCTAGTACGGCGGATGGGCCCTACGAGCAGTACTTC.

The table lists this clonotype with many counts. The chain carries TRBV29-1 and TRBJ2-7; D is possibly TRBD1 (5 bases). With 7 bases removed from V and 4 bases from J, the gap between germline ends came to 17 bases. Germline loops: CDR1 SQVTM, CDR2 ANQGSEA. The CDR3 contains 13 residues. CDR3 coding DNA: TGCAGCGCCGGCCAAGGGGTTTTTTACGAGCAGTACTTC. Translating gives CSAGQGVFYEQYF.

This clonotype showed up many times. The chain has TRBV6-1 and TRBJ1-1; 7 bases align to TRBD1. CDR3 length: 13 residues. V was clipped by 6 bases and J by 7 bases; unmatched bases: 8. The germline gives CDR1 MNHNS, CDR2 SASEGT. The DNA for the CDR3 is TGTGCCAGCAGCGAACAGGGGCGCAATGAAGCTTTCTTT. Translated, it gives CASSEQGRNEAFF.

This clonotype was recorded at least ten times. The CDR3 bases are TGTGCCAGCTCACCAGAAGACAGACTCATCTCCTACGAGCAGTACTTC. Translated, it gives CASSPEDRLISYEQYF. The genes are TRBV18 and TRBJ2-7; D might be TRBD1 (5 bases). There are 16 residues in the CDR3. CDR1 is KGHSH and CDR2 is LQKENI in the germline V gene. V dropped 2 bases and J dropped 0 bases, with 14 bases sitting between them. The entire variable domain, with the rest obtained from reference TRBV18 and TRBJ2-7, is as follows: NAGVMQNPRHLVRRRGQEARLRCSPMKGHSHVYWYRQLPEEGLKFMVYLQKENIIDESGMPKERFSAEFPKEGPSILRIQQVVRGDSAAYFCASSPEDRLISYEQYFGPGTRLTVT.

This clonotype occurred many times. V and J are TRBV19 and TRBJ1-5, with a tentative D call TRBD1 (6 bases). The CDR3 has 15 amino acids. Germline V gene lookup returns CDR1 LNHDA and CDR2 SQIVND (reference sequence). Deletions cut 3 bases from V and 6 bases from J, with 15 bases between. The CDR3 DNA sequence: TGTGCCAGTAGTATTTCGGGGGGGCTGAGTCAGCCCCAGCATTTT. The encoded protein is CASSISGGLSQPQHF. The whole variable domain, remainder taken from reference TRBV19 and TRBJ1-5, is DGGITQSPKYLFRKEGQNVTLSCEQNLNHDAMYWYRQDPGQGLRLIYYSQIVNDFQKGDIAEGYSVSREKKESFPLTVTSAQKNPTAFYLCASSISGGLSQPQHFGDGTRLSIL.

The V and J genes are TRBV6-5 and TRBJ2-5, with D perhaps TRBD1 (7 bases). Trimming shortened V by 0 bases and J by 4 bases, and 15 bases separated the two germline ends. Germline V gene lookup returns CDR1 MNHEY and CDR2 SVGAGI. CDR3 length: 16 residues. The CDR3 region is CASSYSTGRLGETQYF. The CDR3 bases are TGTGCCAGCAGTTACTCGACAGGGAGGTTGGGAGAGACCCAGTACTTC.